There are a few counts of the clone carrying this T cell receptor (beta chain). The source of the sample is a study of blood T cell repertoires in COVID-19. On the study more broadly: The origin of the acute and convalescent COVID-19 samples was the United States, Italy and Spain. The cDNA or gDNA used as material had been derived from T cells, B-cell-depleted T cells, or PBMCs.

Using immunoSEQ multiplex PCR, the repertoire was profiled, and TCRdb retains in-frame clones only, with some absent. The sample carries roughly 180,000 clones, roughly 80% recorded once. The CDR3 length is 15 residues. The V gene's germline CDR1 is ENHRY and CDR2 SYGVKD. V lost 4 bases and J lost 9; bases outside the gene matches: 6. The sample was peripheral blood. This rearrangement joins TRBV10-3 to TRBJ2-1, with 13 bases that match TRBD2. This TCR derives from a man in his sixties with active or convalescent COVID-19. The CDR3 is CAISAWTSGSLEQFF. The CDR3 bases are TGTGCCATCAGTGCCTGGACTAGCGGGAGTCTTGAGCAGTTCTTC.